This T cell receptor (beta chain) was identified in a study of neurological immune-mediated disorders. This clonotype has just a few counts. The CDR3 spans 13 residues. The V gene end was trimmed by 1 base and the J gene end by 7 bases; junction bases not matched to a gene: 3. Per germline, CDR1 SGHTA and CDR2 FQGNSA. TCRdb processed the 5' RACE reads anew with MiXCR; each CDR3 protein has one entry. The sample contains 50,000 to 60,000 distinct CDR3 sequences, 4% of which appear only once. Specimen: CD4+ T cells from blood. The chain couples TRBV7-2 to TRBJ1-1; 7 positions match TRBD1. The receptor comes from a woman in her forties with multiple sclerosis. The CDR3, as DNA: TGTGCCAGCAGCTTAGAACGGACAGGTGAAGCTTTCTTT. Amino acid sequence: CASSLERTGEAFF. The variable domain in full, with the rest retrieved from reference TRBV7-2 and TRBJ1-1, is GAGVSQSPSNKVTEKGKDVELRCDPISGHTALYWYRQSLGQGLEFLIYFQGNSAPDKSGLPSDRFSAERTGGSVSTLTIQRTQQEDSAVYLCASSLERTGEAFFGQGTRLTVV.